This T cell receptor beta chain was documented in a study of early T cells in non-severe SARS-CoV-2 infection. The TCR library protocol attached unique molecular identifiers to the individual cDNA molecules. TCRdb processed the 5' RACE reads anew with MiXCR; each CDR3 protein has one entry. The profile shows roughly 60,000 distinct CDR3 sequences, under 8.5% of them singletons. This clonotype has at least ten counts. The antigen is not known. Points from the study as a whole: Comparison of clonotypes with VDJdb favored anti-spike CD8 responses while missing private and CD4 specificities.

This CDR3 region has 15 residues. V shed 0 bases and J 5 bases; nucleotides not matched to a gene: 5. CDR1 is MNHEY and CDR2 is SVGEGT in the germline V gene. The genes are TRBV6-2 or TRBV6-3 and TRBJ2-5; 8 positions match TRBD2. This TCR came from an adult who was a healthcare worker with PCR-confirmed SARS-CoV-2 infection or an uninfected control (not recorded which). Specimen: whole blood, collected at baseline. CDR3 coding DNA: TGTGCCAGCAGTTACTCAGCGGGGGCTTCGGAGACCCAGTACTTC. This encodes CASSYSAGASETQYF.